This is a list of T cell receptor beta chains from one sample in a study of CD8+CD57+ T cells in acquired aplastic anemia. TCRdb re-called the reads through MiXCR, storing one row per CDR3 protein. The table shows 150,000 to 180,000 distinct CDR3 sequences, with approximately 52% occurring only once. The sequenced material came from sorted CD4+, CD8+, or CD8+CD57+ T cells (not recorded which) from PBMCs. These receptors were taken from a human donor with aplastic anemia. The CDR3 runs from the conserved cysteine through the conserved F or W.

V gene,J gene,CDR3 protein
TRBV5-4,TRBJ2-3,CASSLEGTLRWTDTQYF
TRBV7-3,TRBJ1-6,CASSLNGSPLHF
TRBV7-8,TRBJ1-5,CASSLVDRDNQPQHF
TRBV19,TRBJ2-7,CASSITGQGTYEQYF
TRBV15,TRBJ1-2,CATSRGRVVYGYTF
TRBV15,TRBJ2-1,CATSRAQYNEQFF
TRBV4-1,TRBJ1-1,CASSQEQTDANTEAFF
TRBV12-3/TRBV12-4,TRBJ1-1,CASSFEGTTEAFF
TRBV29-1,TRBJ2-5,CSVVGSGQGETQYF
TRBV6-4,TRBJ2-3,CAISQGITDTQYF
TRBV9,TRBJ1-2,CASSAQGNYGYTF
TRBV11-2,TRBJ1-5,CASSPSPGRSQHF
TRBV6-2/TRBV6-3,TRBJ2-3,CASSYLDGVAGSTDTQYF
TRBV29-1,TRBJ2-5,CSVEMTSGGAYQETQYF
TRBV6-1,TRBJ2-1,CASSRTGTNGPGEQFF
TRBV10-3,TRBJ2-5,CAILSRGADQETQYF
TRBV24-1,TRBJ1-2,CATSAVGGMSQGGNYGYTF
TRBV20-1,TRBJ2-1,CSGEGPGGNEQFF
TRBV18,TRBJ1-1,CASSPLREQGRGAEAFF
TRBV7-3,TRBJ2-2,CASSLTGATGELFF
TRBV2,TRBJ2-5,CASSEALLQPQYF
TRBV4-1,TRBJ2-2,CASSQGLASTGELFF
TRBV10-3,TRBJ1-1,CAISGGFEAFF
TRBV29-1,TRBJ2-6,CSVRSGSGANVLTF
TRBV4-2,TRBJ1-2,CASSLRPDDYGYTF
TRBV19,TRBJ1-6,CASSPRGGVSPLHF
TRBV11-1,TRBJ2-7,CASSLLQGPHSYEQYF
TRBV10-3,TRBJ2-5,CAISGTSGAQETQYF
TRBV7-3,TRBJ1-6,CANGETSPLHF
TRBV12-3/TRBV12-4,TRBJ1-2,CASSLEQPTTF
TRBV10-2,TRBJ2-7,CASRGTGEGEQYF
TRBV15,TRBJ2-7,CATSRVGEAAEQYF
TRBV7-2,TRBJ2-7,CASSLTTGGEQYF
TRBV2,TRBJ2-1,CASSERGFEGNEQFF
TRBV20-1,TRBJ1-1,CSAKVKLRTMNTEAFF
TRBV7-9,TRBJ1-2,CASSPHLLDGYTF
TRBV6-5,TRBJ2-2,CASSSPGGLNTGELFF
TRBV9,TRBJ1-2,CASSPGNAGPPGSGYTF
TRBV27,TRBJ2-7,CASSGRRVGYEQYF
TRBV29-1,TRBJ1-5,CSVVTGGKQPQHF
TRBV24-1,TRBJ2-3,CATSAGTGGFETQYF
TRBV5-5,TRBJ2-7,CASSWGSGAYEQYF
TRBV6-1,TRBJ1-1,CASTLGSAEAFF
TRBV10-3,TRBJ1-3,CAISEKGGTVDTIYF